Only a few counts were recorded for the clone carrying this TCR beta chain. The data belong to a study of spatial heterogeneity in lung cancer. This CDR3 has 12 amino acids. CDR1 is SGHDT, CDR2 YYEEEE, per germline. The V and J ends lost 4 bases and 8 bases respectively, with 12 bases between them. Time point here: sample taken at primary tumor resection. Researchers sequenced whole RNA taken from tumor, nontumor lung or frozen PBMC without sorting. TCRdb analysed the 5' RACE reads with MiXCR anew, one entry per CDR3 protein. The table lists about 44,000 distinct CDR3 sequences, 12% to 15% of them singletons, with approximately 60% in the top ten.

The receptor was isolated from a male donor with early-stage non-small cell lung cancer. The rearrangement uses TRBV5-6 and TRBJ1-1; D not resolved. The sequencing here drew on PBMCs, taken at surgery. CDR3 in amino acids: CASSHTRREAFF. In nucleotides, the CDR3 is TGTGCCAGCAGCCATACCCGACGGGAAGCTTTCTTT.